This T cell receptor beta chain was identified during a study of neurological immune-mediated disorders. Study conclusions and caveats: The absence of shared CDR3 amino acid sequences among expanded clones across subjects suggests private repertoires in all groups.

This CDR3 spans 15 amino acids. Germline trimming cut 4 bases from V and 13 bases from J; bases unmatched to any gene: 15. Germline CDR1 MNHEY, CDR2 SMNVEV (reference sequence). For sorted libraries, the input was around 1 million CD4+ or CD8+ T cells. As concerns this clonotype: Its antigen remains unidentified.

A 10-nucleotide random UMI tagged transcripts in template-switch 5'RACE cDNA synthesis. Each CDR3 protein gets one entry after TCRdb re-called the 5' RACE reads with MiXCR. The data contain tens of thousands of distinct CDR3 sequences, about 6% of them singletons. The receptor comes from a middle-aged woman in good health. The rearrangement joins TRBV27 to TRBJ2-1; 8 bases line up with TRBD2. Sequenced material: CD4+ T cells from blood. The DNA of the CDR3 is TGTGCCAGCAGTTCACGGGGGGGGCCGAACGGTATCCAGTTCTTC. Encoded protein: CASSSRGGPNGIQFF.